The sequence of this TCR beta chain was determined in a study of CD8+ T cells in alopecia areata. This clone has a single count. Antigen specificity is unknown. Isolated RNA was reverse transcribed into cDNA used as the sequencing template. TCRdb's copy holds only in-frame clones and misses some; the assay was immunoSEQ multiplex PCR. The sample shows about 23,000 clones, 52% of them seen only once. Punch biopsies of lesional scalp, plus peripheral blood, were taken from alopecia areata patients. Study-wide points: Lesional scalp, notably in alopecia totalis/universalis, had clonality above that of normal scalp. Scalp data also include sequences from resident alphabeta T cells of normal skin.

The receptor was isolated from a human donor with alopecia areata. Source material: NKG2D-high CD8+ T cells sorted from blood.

Written as DNA, the CDR3 is TGTGCCAGCAGCCCCATAGTCCCCAGGGGTGGGTTGGATGAGCAGTTCTTC. This codes for CASSPIVPRGGLDEQFF. The genes are TRBV11-2 and TRBJ2-1, with a tentative D call TRBD1 (6 bases). Germline CDR1 SGHAT, CDR2 FQNNGV. The CDR3 extends over 17 amino acids. Trimming removed 5 bases from V and 8 bases from J, with 25 bases in between.